The 13 T cell receptor beta chains in this list originate from one sample, sequenced in a study of T cells after posttransplantation cyclophosphamide. A marrow graft followed busulfan-fludarabine conditioning, with cyclophosphamide on days +3 and +4. Measured with immunoSEQ multiplex PCR; TCRdb has only the in-frame clones, and not every one. This sample has about 2,900 clones, each found more than once. Here the sequenced sample was PBMCs, taken after allogeneic stem cell transplant with posttransplant cyclophosphamide. The source is a female patient in her fifties who received an allogeneic stem cell transplant from a related donor, was CMV-positive, and had no GVHD. Some T cells may have come from the graft donor.

This clone has ten or more counts. V and J are TRBV5-1 and TRBJ2-3; TRBD1 agrees at 9 bases. J lost 5 bases, V lost 4 bases, and 8 bases had no gene match. The CDR3 is made up of 15 amino acids. Germline V gene data show CDR1 as SGHRS and CDR2 as YFSETQ. The CDR3 sequence: CASSGGTGLGDTQYF. The CDR3 region has the DNA TGCGCCAGCAGCGGAGGGACAGGGCTCGGAGATACGCAGTATTTT.

This clone was seen ten or more times. CDR3 protein: CATSRPGSAGQYEQYF. The DNA for the CDR3 is TGTGCCACCAGCAGACCGGGCTCGGCGGGGCAGTACGAGCAGTACTTC. The chain is built from TRBV15 and TRBJ2-7; D perhaps matches TRBD2 (6 bases). V was trimmed by 2 bases and J by 4 bases, leaving 18 bases between them. The CDR3 covers 16 residues. The germline CDR1 and CDR2 sequences are LNHNV and YYDKDF (reference sequence).

There are many counts of this clone. The gene calls are TRBV4-3 and TRBJ1-2; D is possibly TRBD1 (6 bases). The CDR3 runs to 15 residues. Trimming left V 0 bases short and J 7 bases short, with 15 bases between. The germline CDR1 and CDR2 sequences are LGHNA and YSLEER. The DNA of the CDR3 is TGCGCCAGCAGCCAAGACCTGATGGGGGCGAGTGGCTACACCTTC. It encodes CASSQDLMGASGYTF.

V and J are TRBV25-1 and TRBJ2-5; D unresolved. The end of the DNA is better explained by TRBJ2-7, so the J call may be wrong. The CDR3 runs to 14 residues. The germline gives CDR1 MGHDK, CDR2 SYGVNS. CDR3 loop: CASSENYASSEQYF. The CDR3 DNA follows: TGTGCCAGCAGTGAAAATTACGCTAGTAGCGAGCAGTACTTC.

By its share, this clone is medium-sized. This chain uses TRBV19 with TRBJ2-1; the D gene is possibly TRBD2 (6 bases). Germline assignment: CDR1 LNHDA and CDR2 SQIVND (reference sequence). The CDR3 has 13 residues. V was clipped by 5 bases and J by 4 bases, with 9 bases between them. The CDR3 sequence is CASSGDLYNEQFF. The DNA of the CDR3 is TGTGCCAGTAGTGGGGACTTATACAATGAGCAGTTCTTC.

By sample share, this clone is medium-sized. The chain recombines TRBV7-2 with TRBJ2-3; TRBD2 aligns across 9 bases. Germline CDR1 is SGHTA and CDR2 is FQGNSA. The CDR3 is 17 amino acids. With 2 bases clipped from V and 3 bases from J, the junction kept 9 bases outside the gene matches. Here the CDR3 DNA reads TGTGCCAGCAGCTTAAGCCTAGCGGGATTCCCTACAGATACGCAGTATTTT. This translates into CASSLSLAGFPTDTQYF.

This clone has at least ten counts. The V call is TRBV19, the J call TRBJ1-2; 9 bases fit TRBD1. V dropped 7 bases and J dropped 5; count of bases not matched to a gene: 8. The CDR3 loop spans 14 amino acids. CDR1 and CDR2 (germline): LNHDA, SQIVND (reference sequence). The CDR3 DNA reads as TGTGCCAGTATCCCTATGACAGGGGGGTATGGCTACACCTTC. This encodes CASIPMTGGYGYTF. Drawing the rest from reference TRBV19 and TRBJ1-2, the complete variable domain is DGGITQSPKYLFRKEGQNVTLSCEQNLNHDAMYWYRQDPGQGLRLIYYSQIVNDFQKGDIAEGYSVSREKKESFPLTVTSAQKNPTAFYLCASIPMTGGYGYTFGSGTRLTVV.

This clone was seen repeatedly, ten times or more. This chain joins TRBV19 and TRBJ2-5, with D possibly TRBD1 on 6 matching bases. V lost 6 bases, J lost 5 bases, and 13 bases lay in between. The V gene's germline CDR1 is LNHDA and CDR2 SQIVND (reference sequence). The CDR3 is made up of 13 amino acids. CDR3 DNA: TGTGCCAGTAGCCGACAGGTTGACGAGACCCAGTACTTC. Residues: CASSRQVDETQYF.

The rearrangement joins TRBV28 to TRBJ1-5, with no clear D. There are 12 residues in the CDR3. V lost 6 bases and J lost 7, with 10 bases in between. Germline V gives CDR1 MDHEN, CDR2 SYDVKM. The CDR3 coding sequence is TGTGCCAGCAGCTCGACTGGGCAGCCCCAGCATTTT. The encoded protein is CASSSTGQPQHF.

Relative to its sample, this clone is medium-sized. The V gene is TRBV6-2 or TRBV6-3, the J gene TRBJ1-1; D is possibly TRBD1 (6 bases). Germline CDR1 reads MNHEY; CDR2 reads SVGEGT. The CDR3 is 14 amino acids. Trimming removed 6 bases at V and 5 bases at J, with 16 bases between. CDR3 DNA: TGTGCCAGCAGGATTACAGGGATGAGGACTGAAGCTTTCTTT. Amino acids: CASRITGMRTEAFF.

This clone was found many times. CDR3 sequence: CASSLVPSKEQYF. In DNA form, the CDR3 reads TGTGCCAGCAGTCTAGTCCCGAGTAAAGAGCAGTACTTC. This chain connects TRBV7-6 to TRBJ2-7; no reliable D call. This CDR3 has 13 amino acids. Germline V gene lookup returns CDR1 SGHVS and CDR2 FNYEAQ. With 6 bases removed from V and 7 bases from J, the gap between germline ends came to 16 bases.

In its sample, this clone is medium-sized. The rearrangement links TRBV7-2 to TRBJ2-7; 10 bases line up with TRBD1. CDR1 is SGHTA and CDR2 is FQGNSA in the germline V gene. V lost 3 bases and J lost 6; bases outside the gene matches: 11. This CDR3 has 16 residues. CDR3 in DNA: TGTGCCAGCAGCTTTACGCCAGGACAGGGGGTACGCGAGCAGTACTTC. Its translation is CASSFTPGQGVREQYF.

By its share, this clone is medium-sized (0.01 to 0.1%). The V and J genes are TRBV27 and TRBJ1-5; no firm D call. The CDR3 is 14 amino acids. The germline gives CDR1 MNHEY, CDR2 SMNVEV (reference sequence). The ends were cut back, 0 bases at V and 2 bases at J, with 5 bases in the middle. The CDR3 spells CASSLSPGNQPQHF. As DNA, the CDR3 is TGTGCCAGCAGTTTATCCCCAGGCAATCAGCCCCAGCATTTT.